This record concerns one T cell receptor (beta chain) sequence. Its specificity is not known. Primers for the PCR totalled 60 Vbeta and 13 Jbeta. Produced via immunoSEQ multiplex PCR; TCRdb's table is partial and in-frame only. The data contain over 100,000 clones, roughly 80% of them singletons. Germline-derived CDR1 and CDR2 are SNHLY and FYNNEI. The CDR3 runs 15 residues. Trimming at V came to 6 bases and at J to 4 bases, leaving 5 bases not matched to a gene. The record originates from a study of cytomegalovirus exposure and HLA in healthy donors. Study-level results: Analysis was carried out at a later point, and it linked a missense DCLRE1C variant to TCR beta V- and J-gene trimming. Presence/absence results assume similar sequencing depth per donor, which may not hold. CMV serostatus was the only immune exposure information that was available. In a later analysis, HLA-associated TCR beta chains were more clonally expanded than equally common others.

The receptor comes from a woman aged 30 to 39 in good health and CMV-seropositive. This chain connects TRBV2 to TRBJ2-2, with 10 positions matching TRBD2. The specimen was PBMCs. CDR3 in amino acids: CASSGQRGGTGELFF. In DNA form, the CDR3 reads TGTGCCAGCAGCGGCCAGCGGGGGGGCACCGGGGAGCTGTTTTTT.